The rows below give T cell receptor beta chains drawn from one sample of a study of blood T cell repertoires in COVID-19. The table came from immunoSEQ multiplex PCR; TCRdb's copy has only in-frame clones and leaves some out. The table records approximately 250,000 clones, around four fifths of them present only once. Sequences were obtained from peripheral blood. These receptors were taken from a woman in her sixties with active or convalescent COVID-19. The CDR3 runs from the conserved cysteine through the conserved F or W. A D gene is named only where the DNA matches it firmly. Only part of the rows carry a size: once, few, many, or a class if the clone is expanded.

d_call | j_call | clone_size | v_call | cdr3_length | cdr3_nt | cdr3_aa
NA | TRBJ1-1 | NA | TRBV3-1/TRBV3-2 | 14 | TGTGCCAGCAGCTCGGTCGGTATTGGCACTGAAGCTTTCTTT | CASSSVGIGTEAFF
TRBD1 | TRBJ1-2 | NA | TRBV3-1/TRBV3-2 | 16 | TGTGCCAGCAGCCAGAATCACAACAGGGGGCTGAGCGGCTACACCTTC | CASSQNHNRGLSGYTF
NA | TRBJ2-5 | NA | TRBV4-1 | 17 | TGCGCCAGCAGCCAAGATGACCAGGGTGTACCTCCGAAGACCCAGTACTTC | CASSQDDQGVPPKTQYF
TRBD1 | TRBJ1-1 | NA | TRBV19 | 15 | TGTGCCAGTAGTATGGACAGGCGAAGGTACACTGAAGCTTTCTTT | CASSMDRRRYTEAFF
TRBD2 | TRBJ2-1 | once | TRBV6-5 | 14 | TGTGCCAGCAGTAGACTAGCGGGAGGCAATGAGCAGTTCTTC | CASSRLAGGNEQFF
TRBD1 | TRBJ1-5 | NA | TRBV28 | 20 | TGTGCCAGCAGTTTATATCCCAAGGGGACAGGGGGATCGGGCAATCAGCCCCAGCATTTT | CASSLYPKGTGGSGNQPQHF
TRBD2 | TRBJ2-1 | NA | TRBV11-2 | 19 | TGTGCCAGCAGCTCGAACCCCGGACTAGCGGGGGGGCCCTACAATGAGCAGTTCTTC | CASSSNPGLAGGPYNEQFF
NA | TRBJ1-3 | NA | TRBV9 | 14 | TGTGCCAGCAGCGCACTGACAGGTGGGAACACCATATATTTT | CASSALTGGNTIYF
NA | TRBJ2-2 | NA | TRBV6-1 | 16 | TGTGCCAGCAGTGACCGCTTCCCAGCGCGGACCGGGGAGCTGTTTTTT | CASSDRFPARTGELFF
TRBD1 | TRBJ1-4 | NA | TRBV6-2/TRBV6-3 | 15 | TGTGCCAGCAGTTACGCAGGGGGGACTAATGAAAAACTGTTTTTT | CASSYAGGTNEKLFF
TRBD1 | TRBJ1-1 | NA | TRBV29-1 | 12 | TGCAGCGTAGGACAGGGGAACACTGAAGCTTTCTTT | CSVGQGNTEAFF
TRBD1 | TRBJ1-2 | NA | TRBV2 | 16 | TGTGCCAGCAGTTCCGGACAGGGTTCTTTTTGGGATGGCTACACCTTC | CASSSGQGSFWDGYTF
NA | TRBJ1-1 | NA | TRBV28 | 12 | TGTGCCAGCAGCCAGGGTTTAACTGAAGCTTTCTTT | CASSQGLTEAFF
NA | TRBJ1-3 | NA | TRBV6-5 | 13 | TGTGCCAGCAGGGGCCCCTCTGGAAACACCATATATTTT | CASRGPSGNTIYF
NA | TRBJ1-1 | NA | TRBV11-3 | 15 | TGTGCCAGCAGCCCCCCGGACAAGCGGAACACTGAAGCTTTCTTT | CASSPPDKRNTEAFF
TRBD1 | TRBJ1-2 | NA | TRBV11-2 | 13 | TGTGCCAGCAGCTCCGTGCACAGGGGCGGCTACACCTTC | CASSSVHRGGYTF
NA | TRBJ2-1 | NA | TRBV11-3 | 14 | TGTGCCAGCAGCTTAGAGCGGCTTTACAATGAGCAGTTCTTC | CASSLERLYNEQFF
NA | TRBJ1-1 | NA | TRBV29-1 | 13 | TGCAGCGTACCCGGACACTTGAACACTGAAGCTTTCTTT | CSVPGHLNTEAFF
TRBD2 | TRBJ2-1 | once | TRBV28 | 16 | TGTGCCAGCAGGGGGAGGTTAGCGGGGTCCTACAATGAGCAGTTCTTC | CASRGRLAGSYNEQFF
TRBD1 | TRBJ1-4 | NA | TRBV23-1 | 14 | TGCGCCAGCAGTCCCGGGACAGGGAATGAAAAACTGTTTTTT | CASSPGTGNEKLFF
NA | TRBJ1-5 | NA | TRBV2 | 13 | TGTGCCAGCAGTATACAGGGTATGCAGCCCCAGCATTTT | CASSIQGMQPQHF
NA | TRBJ2-5 | NA | TRBV5-1 | 14 | TGCGCCAGCCGAAACACTGCGGGGCTTGAGACCCAGTACTTC | CASRNTAGLETQYF
TRBD2 | TRBJ2-1 | NA | TRBV29-1 | 14 | TGCAGCGTACTAGCGGGAGGCTCCTACAATGAGCAGTTCTTC | CSVLAGGSYNEQFF
NA | TRBJ1-1 | many | TRBV4-2 | 14 | TGTGCCAGCAGCCAAGCTAACCCGAACACTGAAGCTTTCTTT | CASSQANPNTEAFF
TRBD1 | TRBJ2-3 | NA | TRBV18 | 13 | TGTGCCAGCTCCCGACAGGGGTCAGATACGCAGTATTTT | CASSRQGSDTQYF
NA | TRBJ1-2 | NA | TRBV12-5 | 17 | TGTGCTAGTGGTTTTCCTCCGTCAATAGGGCGGGTTCGTGGCTACACCTTC | CASGFPPSIGRVRGYTF
NA | TRBJ1-6 | NA | TRBV7-6 | 18 | TGTGCCAGCAGCTTAACGAACTGGCGGACATCCTATAATTCACCCCTCCACTTT | CASSLTNWRTSYNSPLHF
NA | TRBJ1-3 | NA | TRBV6-5 | 14 | TGTGCCAGCACCGTTGGGACACCAGGAAACACCATATATTTT | CASTVGTPGNTIYF
NA | TRBJ1-2 | NA | TRBV2 | 12 | TGTGCCAGCAGTGGTGAGGGTATCGGCTACACCTTC | CASSGEGIGYTF
TRBD2 | TRBJ2-5 | NA | TRBV7-8 | 20 | TGTGCCAGCAGCCCAGCGTGGGGGGGACTAGCGGGAGGGCCGCGGGAGACCCAGTACTTC | CASSPAWGGLAGGPRETQYF
TRBD2 | TRBJ2-3 | once | TRBV11-2 | 15 | TGTGCCAGCAGCTTAGAACTAGCGGGAACAGATACGCAGTATTTT | CASSLELAGTDTQYF
NA | TRBJ2-1 | NA | TRBV6-5 | 15 | TGTGCCAGCAGTTACGCGAGAGGCTCCTACAATGAGCAGTTCTTC | CASSYARGSYNEQFF
TRBD1 | TRBJ1-6 | NA | TRBV6-5 | 15 | TGTGCCAGCAGACGACCGGGACAGAATAATTCACCCCTCCACTTT | CASRRPGQNNSPLHF
NA | TRBJ1-1 | few | TRBV2 | 18 | TGTGCCAGCAGTGATACCCGGTTGTCAGGGGACCTGAACACTGAAGCTTTCTTT | CASSDTRLSGDLNTEAFF
TRBD2 | TRBJ2-2 | NA | TRBV2 | 16 | TGTGCCAGCAGTGAGCTTAGGACTAGAGGCACCGGGGAGCTGTTTTTT | CASSELRTRGTGELFF
TRBD1 | TRBJ1-4 | NA | TRBV5-1 | 15 | TGCGCCAGCAGCACGGGGACAGAAGACGTTGAAAAACTGTTTTTT | CASSTGTEDVEKLFF
NA | TRBJ2-1 | NA | TRBV11-3 | 14 | TGTGCCAGCAGCTTAAACAGGGGAGGCGATGAGCAGTTCTTC | CASSLNRGGDEQFF
TRBD1 | TRBJ2-7 | few | TRBV7-8 | 15 | TGTGCCAGCAGCATCGCCGGGACAGGCCCCTACGAGCAGTACTTC | CASSIAGTGPYEQYF
NA | TRBJ1-4 | NA | TRBV18 | 17 | TGTGCCAGCTCACCGACCCTCTCGGGAGGAGCTAATGAAAAACTGTTTTTT | CASSPTLSGGANEKLFF
TRBD2 | TRBJ2-1 | NA | TRBV3-1/TRBV3-2 | 17 | TGTGCCAGCAGCCAAGATGACTACGGGAGGGTTACGGATGAGCAGTTCTTC | CASSQDDYGRVTDEQFF
NA | TRBJ1-2 | once | TRBV6-6 | 13 | TGTGCCAGCAGTTACGAAGGGGCTGGGGGCTACACCTTC | CASSYEGAGGYTF
NA | TRBJ1-1 | NA | TRBV19 | 14 | TGTGCCAGTAGTATAGGGACAGACAACACTGAAGCTTTCTTT | CASSIGTDNTEAFF
TRBD1 | TRBJ2-7 | once | TRBV30 | 13 | TGTGCCTCGAGTCGGGGACAGGAGAGTGAGCAGTACTTC | CASSRGQESEQYF
TRBD2 | TRBJ2-3 | NA | TRBV7-2 | 15 | TGTGCCAGCAGACCACTAGCGGGAGATAGAGATACGCAGTATTTT | CASRPLAGDRDTQYF
NA | TRBJ1-3 | NA | TRBV19 | 15 | TGTGCCAGTAGTATAAAGCCGGGATCTGGAAACACCATATATTTT | CASSIKPGSGNTIYF
TRBD2 | TRBJ2-1 | NA | TRBV10-2 | 14 | TGCGCCAGCGCTGCAGCGGGGGGTCCCAATGAGCAGTTCTTC | CASAAAGGPNEQFF
NA | TRBJ2-5 | NA | TRBV30 | 13 | TGTGCCTGGAGAGTTGGGGGAGGAGAGACCCAGTACTTC | CAWRVGGGETQYF
NA | TRBJ1-6 | NA | TRBV18 | 14 | TGTGCCAGCTCTCCGGACAGTTCTAATTCACCCCTCCACTTT | CASSPDSSNSPLHF
TRBD1 | TRBJ2-7 | NA | TRBV2 | 12 | TGTGCCGGTCGGACAGGGGCGGACAAGCAGTACTTC | CAGRTGADKQYF
TRBD2 | TRBJ2-2 | NA | TRBV19 | 20 | TGTGCCAGTAGACCTAACAGGGGAGTAGCGGGAGTAAGGTACACCGGGGAGCTGTTTTTT | CASRPNRGVAGVRYTGELFF
TRBD1 | TRBJ1-5 | NA | TRBV28 | 17 | TGTGCCAGCAGCATCACGGGGACAGGGGTTAGCAATCAGCCCCAGCATTTT | CASSITGTGVSNQPQHF
TRBD1 | TRBJ1-1 | NA | TRBV2 | 14 | TGTGCCAGCATGGGACAGCCAAGGGACACTGAAGCTTTCTTT | CASMGQPRDTEAFF
NA | TRBJ1-2 | NA | TRBV4-1 | 15 | TGCGCCAGCAGCCAAGATCTGACCGCCCTAGGTGGCTACACCTTC | CASSQDLTALGGYTF
NA | TRBJ1-1 | NA | TRBV19 | 14 | TGTGCCAGTATGTATACCTCGGGGAACACTGAAGCTTTCTTT | CASMYTSGNTEAFF
NA | TRBJ1-2 | NA | TRBV2 | 14 | TGTGCCAGCAGTGAAGGGGCCAGGAACTATGGCTACACCTTC | CASSEGARNYGYTF
NA | TRBJ2-6 | NA | TRBV21-1 | 20 | TGTGCCAGCAGCCCGGGGCAGGGGGTAATGAATCGCTCTGGGGCCAACGTCCTGACTTTC | CASSPGQGVMNRSGANVLTF
NA | TRBJ2-7 | NA | TRBV5-1 | 14 | TGCGCCAGCAGCTTGGGGACAGCTTCCTACGAGCAGTACTTC | CASSLGTASYEQYF
NA | TRBJ1-6 | NA | TRBV5-5 | 15 | TGTGCCAGCAGCCCCGGGGGGGGTGATCATTCACCCCTCCACTTT | CASSPGGGDHSPLHF
TRBD1 | TRBJ2-3 | once | TRBV28 | 13 | TGTGCCAGCAGGGACAGGGTTTTGGATACGCAGTATTTT | CASRDRVLDTQYF